Each of the 24 T cell receptor beta chains below was sequenced from the same sample in a study of blood T cells in healthy people across ages. Combining a sample-barcoded 5' primer with a J-beta primer mix, a second PCR ran for about 6 to 11 cycles. TCRdb processed the 5' RACE reads anew with MiXCR; each CDR3 protein has one entry. The repertoire holds 1.8 million or so distinct CDR3 sequences, with 39% as singletons. Sequencing used blood. The source of these receptors is a human donor in good health.

CDR3 nucleotides: TGCGCCAGCAGCCAAGAAGTTTCGGGGCGGGGCCCGTATTTT. It specifies CASSQEVSGRGPYF. The gene calls are TRBV4-3 and TRBJ2-3, with D possibly being TRBD2 (6 bases). Germline V gene data show CDR1 as LGHNA and CDR2 as YSLEER. The V end lost 0 bases, the J end lost 14 bases, and 18 bases lay between the germline ends. The CDR3 is made up of 14 amino acids.

The V gene is TRBV5-5, the J gene TRBJ2-6, with D unresolved. The CDR3 loop spans 16 amino acids. Germline-derived CDR1 and CDR2 are SGHKS and YYEKEE (reference sequence). Between the trimmed V and J ends, which lost 4 bases and 0 bases, there was a span of 11 bases. The CDR3 region is CASSQNYDSGANVLTF. The CDR3 DNA reads as TGTGCCAGCAGCCAGAATTACGACTCTGGGGCCAACGTCCTGACTTTC.

In its sample, this clonotype was seen many times. This chain connects TRBV6-6 to TRBJ2-7, with unresolved D. V lost 5 bases, J lost 1 base, and 18 bases lay in between. Germline CDR1 is MNHNY and CDR2 is SVGAGI (reference sequence). The CDR3 is 16 residues long. The CDR3 sequence is CASSDGSHLRSYEQYF. DNA of the CDR3: TGTGCCAGCAGTGACGGGTCTCACCTTCGTTCCTACGAGCAGTACTTC.

This sequence joins TRBV11-2 and TRBJ1-1; tentatively, D is TRBD1 (6 bases). Germline V gene data show CDR1 as SGHAT and CDR2 as FQNNGV. V dropped 3 bases and J dropped 11 bases, with 16 bases sitting between them. The length of the CDR3 is 13 residues. The CDR3 DNA follows: TGTGCCAGCAGCTTCGGTGGGGGCGCGGATGCTTTCTTT. Residues: CASSFGGGADAFF.

The rearrangement joins TRBV6-2 or TRBV6-3 to TRBJ2-1; the D is unclear. This CDR3 has 16 residues. Trimming removed 2 bases at V and 5 bases at J, with 16 bases between. Looked up from germline, CDR1 is MNHEY and CDR2 is SVGEGT. In DNA, the CDR3 is TGTGCCAGCAGTTACAGATTGGAGTCTGCGAACAATGAGCAGTTCTTC. Translation: CASSYRLESANNEQFF.

DNA for the CDR3: TGTGCCAGCAGTTTAGTCAGAGACTACGAGCAGTTCTTC. As protein: CASSLVRDYEQFF. The V call is TRBV12-3 or TRBV12-4, the J call TRBJ2-1, with TRBD2 as a possible D gene (5 bases). Trimming removed 1 base from V and 10 bases from J, with 11 bases in between. The CDR3 is made up of 13 amino acids.

CDR3 region: CASSPGQGGWEQYF. CDR3 nucleotides: TGTGCCAGCTCACCGGGACAGGGCGGGTGGGAGCAGTACTTC. The V gene is TRBV18, the J gene TRBJ2-7; the match to TRBD1 covers 9 bases. With 3 bases clipped from V and 7 bases from J, the junction kept 7 bases outside the gene matches. This CDR3 spans 14 amino acids. CDR1 and CDR2 (germline): KGHSH, LQKENI.

V usage is TRBV4-3 and J usage is TRBJ1-2, with a tentative D call TRBD1 (5 bases). Trimming stripped 1 base from V and 8 bases from J, with 17 bases between. The germline V gene has CDR1 LGHNA and CDR2 YSLEER. This CDR3 is built from 15 residues. The CDR3 DNA is TGCGCCAGCAGCCAAGGATGGGGCTGGAGACAAGGCTACACCTTC. It specifies CASSQGWGWRQGYTF.

The chain combines TRBV20-1 with TRBJ2-4, with 10 bases matching TRBD1. The J call could be wrong; TRBJ2-7 is a better fit for the DNA end. Germline loops: CDR1 DFQATT, CDR2 SNEGSKA (reference sequence). This CDR3 region has 18 residues. The CDR3 sequence is CSAIEVLGQGIRAHEQYF. The CDR3 bases are TGCAGTGCGATTGAGGTTTTGGGACAGGGGATCAGAGCGCACGAGCAGTACTTC.

The sample holds a few counts of this clonotype. This chain joins TRBV15 and TRBJ2-5; 7 bases match TRBD1. Trimming took 2 bases from V and 5 from J; bases not matched to a gene: 11. This CDR3 spans 16 amino acids. The germline gives CDR1 LNHNV, CDR2 YYDKDF (reference sequence). CDR3 in DNA: TGTGCCACCAGCAGAAATAACAGGGGTGCTAGGGAGACCCAGTACTTC. This gives the protein CATSRNNRGARETQYF.

This clonotype was counted ten times or more. The CDR3 DNA sequence: TGTGCCAGCAGCCTGACAGGGGCGAGGAATTCACCCCTCCACTTT. It is translated as CASSLTGARNSPLHF. The V and J genes are TRBV6-1 and TRBJ1-6, with 8 bases aligning to TRBD1. Losses at the gene ends were 6 bases for V and 7 bases for J; bases not matched to a gene: 8. The CDR3 consists of 15 residues. Germline V gene lookup returns CDR1 MNHNS and CDR2 SASEGT.

A few counts support this clonotype. V gene TRBV15 combines with J gene TRBJ1-5, with a weak D call TRBD1 (5 bases). This CDR3 is built from 15 residues. Deletions cut 8 bases from V and 0 bases from J, with 14 bases between. Germline CDR1 LNHNV, CDR2 YYDKDF (reference sequence). The CDR3 DNA sequence: TGTGCCACCTCACCCCGGGGGTATAGCAATCAGCCCCAGCATTTT. This sequence encodes CATSPRGYSNQPQHF. Filled out from reference TRBV15 and TRBJ1-5, the complete variable domain reads DAMVIQNPRYQVTQFGKPVTLSCSQTLNHNVMYWYQQKSSQAPKLLFHYYDKDFNNEADTPDNFQSRRPNTSFCFLDIRSPGLGDTAMYLCATSPRGYSNQPQHFGDGTRLSIL.

In regard to this clonotype: An end of the junction differs from the germline gene, which may be a read error. The chain links TRBV6-6 to TRBJ2-1; 12 nucleotides line up with TRBD2. This CDR3 has 15 residues. Germline CDR1 reads MNHNY; CDR2 reads SVGAGI (reference sequence). The CDR3 loop is CASSPTSGGYSEQFF. The CDR3 coding sequence is TGTGCCAGCAGTCCCACTAGCGGGGGGTACAGTGAGCAGTTCTTC.

The rearrangement uses TRBV4-1 and TRBJ2-1, with a tentative D call TRBD1 (6 bases). This CDR3 is built from 18 residues. Germline CDR1 is MGHRA and CDR2 is YSYEKL. Trimming cost V 6 bases and J 0 bases, with 21 bases left between them. CDR3 in DNA: TGCGCCAGCAGACCACAGGGATCCCTATTAAGCTCCTACAATGAGCAGTTCTTC. As protein: CASRPQGSLLSSYNEQFF.

V and J are TRBV5-1 and TRBJ1-1; D might be TRBD1 (5 bases). V gave up 4 bases and J gave up 7 bases, with 14 bases separating them. Germline lookup yields CDR1 SGHRS and CDR2 YFSETQ. CDR3 length equals 13 residues. The CDR3 bases are TGCGCCAGCAGCCCTCAGACAGAGATTGAAGCTTTCTTT. It encodes CASSPQTEIEAFF.

Here the CDR3 DNA reads TGCAGTGCTCTTAGCATGGGGGACACGCAGTATTTT. This gives the protein CSALSMGDTQYF. This chain connects TRBV20-1 to TRBJ2-3; D assignment may be TRBD1 or TRBD2 (5 bases each). Trimming left V 5 bases short and J 9 bases short, with 15 bases between. The germline V gene has CDR1 DFQATT and CDR2 SNEGSKA (reference sequence). The CDR3 is 12 amino acids.

The chain combines TRBV12-3 or TRBV12-4 with TRBJ2-3; either TRBD1 or TRBD2 may fit D (5 bases each). Trimming shortened V by 11 bases and J by 0 bases, and 15 bases separated the two germline ends. The CDR3 sequence is 14 residues long. The DNA of the CDR3 is TGTGCCCTAAGGCGGGCAGGGAGCACAGATACGCAGTATTTT. Its translation is CALRRAGSTDTQYF.

This clonotype came up a few times. The V and J genes are TRBV7-9 and TRBJ2-7; possible D gene TRBD2, 5 bases. Germline CDR1 is SEHNR and CDR2 is FQNEAQ (reference sequence). Trimming cost V 7 bases and J 2 bases, with 15 bases left between them. This CDR3 comprises 14 residues. The CDR3 DNA reads TGTGCCAGCACCTCCCGGGAAAGTCCCTACGAGCAGTACTTC. This encodes CASTSRESPYEQYF.

This clonotype was counted between two and nine times. The genes are TRBV28 and TRBJ1-1; D is perhaps TRBD1 (5 bases). Germline V lookup: CDR1 MDHEN, CDR2 SYDVKM. V was shortened by 6 bases and J by 1 base, with 12 bases between the two germline ends. The CDR3 covers 14 residues. Here the CDR3 DNA reads TGTGCCAGCAGCGAACCGGGGGGGAACACTGAAGCTTTCTTT. Residues: CASSEPGGNTEAFF.

In this sample, this clonotype turned up many times. The chain uses TRBV4-1 and TRBJ1-6; D remains ambiguous. V gave up 0 bases and J gave up 7 bases, with 13 bases separating them. The germline CDR1 and CDR2 sequences are MGHRA and YSYEKL. The CDR3 sequence is 16 residues long. This CDR3 is CASSQDGNGPNSPLHF. CDR3 sequence (DNA): TGCGCCAGCAGCCAAGATGGAAACGGGCCGAATTCACCCCTCCACTTT.

This chain links TRBV7-2 with TRBJ2-7; possible D gene TRBD2, 7 bases. V was trimmed by 3 bases and J by 0 bases, leaving 15 bases between them. Germline V lookup: CDR1 SGHTA, CDR2 FQGNSA. This CDR3 has 16 amino acids. CDR3 sequence reads: CASSFGGTPISYEQYF. Here the CDR3 DNA reads TGTGCCAGCAGCTTCGGGGGGACACCAATCTCCTACGAGCAGTACTTC.

The J gene is TRBJ1-1, the V gene TRBV7-9; 10 bases match TRBD1. The length of the CDR3 is 14 residues. CDR1 and CDR2 (germline): SEHNR, FQNEAQ (reference sequence). V lost 3 bases, J lost 5 bases, and 3 bases stayed unmatched. CDR3: CASSFQGQGTEAFF. The CDR3 nucleotides are TGTGCCAGCAGCTTCCAGGGACAGGGGACTGAAGCTTTCTTT.

This clonotype occurred once. The chain is built from TRBV4-2 and TRBJ2-1, with 8 bases matching TRBD2. CDR1 and CDR2 from the germline V gene are LGHNA and YNFKEQ. The length of the CDR3 is 15 residues. The ends lost 4 bases at V and 7 bases at J; junction bases unmatched: 9. CDR3 in DNA: TGTGCCAGCAGCCCCGCGGGGGGAAGTCCGAATGAGCAGTTCTTC. This encodes CASSPAGGSPNEQFF.

The genes are TRBV11-3 and TRBJ2-7; D call uncertain. The germline V and J ends were trimmed by 5 bases and 2 bases, with 10 bases remaining between them. Looked up from germline, CDR1 is SGHNT and CDR2 is YENEEA. This CDR3 has 13 residues. CDR3 nucleotides: TGTGCCAGCAGCAGGGAAGTACCCTACGAGCAGTACTTC. It codes for CASSREVPYEQYF.